Below are 21 T cell receptor beta chains sequenced from a single sample in a study of radiotherapy plus CTLA-4 blockade in lung cancer. Profiled with immunoSEQ multiplex PCR; TCRdb holds only in-frame clones, not every one. The table lists 85,000 to 90,000 clones, around 72% of them singletons. Sample: peripheral blood, taken from a patient treated with radiotherapy plus ipilimumab. These TCRs come from a human donor with non-small cell lung cancer that progressed on radiotherapy plus ipilimumab.

This rearrangement joins TRBV6-5 to TRBJ2-3; 8 bases agree with TRBD2. CDR3 length: 13 residues. CDR1 is MNHEY and CDR2 is SVGAGI in the germline V gene. V was clipped by 5 bases and J by 11 bases; unmatched bases: 9. The CDR3 loop is CASSEFVAGLQYF. The CDR3 bases are TGTGCCAGCAGTGAATTTGTAGCGGGGTTGCAGTATTTT.

The chain is built from TRBV6-5 and TRBJ2-7, with D maybe TRBD1 (7 bases). The CDR3 has 14 amino acids. CDR1 is MNHEY, CDR2 SVGAGI, per germline. Trimming took off 7 bases at V and 1 base at J, with 14 bases between the two ends. The CDR3 DNA reads TGTGCCAGCACCGCAGGGGGGTCGTCCTACGAGCAGTACTTC. Its protein product is CASTAGGSSYEQYF.

This chain joins TRBV7-6 and TRBJ2-3; D unresolved. Germline CDR1 is SGHVS and CDR2 is FNYEAQ. This CDR3 has 14 amino acids. V lost 2 bases and J lost 2, with 8 bases in between. The CDR3 coding sequence is TGTGCCAGCAGCTTAACCGGGTACACAGATACGCAGTATTTT. Protein sequence: CASSLTGYTDTQYF. Full variable domain (remainder filled in from reference TRBV7-6 and TRBJ2-3): GAGVSQSPRYKVTKRGQDVALRCDPISGHVSLYWYRQALGQGPEFLTYFNYEAQQDKSGLPNDRFSAERPEGSISTLTIQRTEQRDSAMYRCASSLTGYTDTQYFGPGTRLTVL.

This rearrangement joins TRBV10-3 to TRBJ2-7; a possible D gene is TRBD2 (6 bases). V shed 4 bases and J shed 4 bases, with 14 bases lying between them. The CDR3 is 14 residues long. Germline lookup yields CDR1 ENHRY and CDR2 SYGVKD. The CDR3 loop reads CAISATGVKYEQYF. DNA of the CDR3: TGTGCCATCAGTGCGACGGGGGTAAAGTACGAGCAGTACTTC.

The rearrangement joins TRBV5-1 to TRBJ2-1, with 10 bases identical to TRBD2. J was trimmed by 4 bases and V by 8 bases; bases with no gene match: 9. This CDR3 is 15 amino acids long. Germline-derived CDR1 and CDR2 are SGHRS and YFSETQ. The CDR3 DNA reads TGCGCCAGTAAAACCGGACTAGCGGATTACAATGAGCAGTTCTTC. This translates into CASKTGLADYNEQFF.

J is TRBJ2-3 and V is TRBV30; perhaps TRBD2 as D (7 bases). This CDR3 comprises 15 residues. V lost 0 bases and J lost 1, with 11 bases in between. From germline, CDR1 is GTSNPN and CDR2 SVGIG (reference sequence). As DNA, the CDR3 is TGTGCCTGGAGTGTAGGCGGGGGCCGCACAGATACGCAGTATTTT. It codes for CAWSVGGGRTDTQYF.

The rearrangement uses TRBV9 and TRBJ2-5, with D possibly matching TRBD1 (5 bases). The CDR3 is made up of 15 amino acids. The V end lost 0 bases, the J end lost 1 base, and 10 bases lay between the germline ends. CDR1 and CDR2 from the germline V gene are SGDLS and YYNGEE. The CDR3 loop reads CASSVGQGIQETQYF. In DNA, the CDR3 is TGTGCCAGCAGCGTAGGTCAGGGAATCCAAGAGACCCAGTACTTC.

A few counts support this clone. This sequence joins TRBV7-8 and TRBJ2-7; 8 bases match TRBD1. Trimming at V came to 5 bases and at J to 0 bases, leaving 12 bases not matched to a gene. CDR1 is SGHVS and CDR2 is FQNEAQ in the germline V gene. There are 17 residues in the CDR3. Here the CDR3 reads CASSERNPGTGSYEQYF. The DNA of the CDR3 is TGTGCCAGCAGCGAACGGAACCCCGGGACAGGCTCCTACGAGCAGTACTTC.

The gene calls are TRBV5-6 and TRBJ1-1; 7 bases match TRBD1. The V segment lost 0 bases and the J segment 0 bases; nucleotides outside the gene matches: 8. Looked up from germline, CDR1 is SGHDT and CDR2 is YYEEEE. The CDR3 totals 17 residues. The chain's CDR3 is CASSLADRYRLNTEAFF. The CDR3 DNA reads as TGTGCCAGCAGCTTGGCGGACAGGTACCGTTTGAACACTGAAGCTTTCTTT.

The rearrangement uses TRBV28 and TRBJ2-2, with 8 bases identical to TRBD2. The CDR3 runs 17 residues. Germline V gene sequence: CDR1 MDHEN, CDR2 SYDVKM. The V and J ends lost 2 bases and 5 bases, in that order; junction bases with no gene match: 10. CDR3 nucleotide sequence: TGTGCCAGCAGTTTAATCCCCGGGGGGGGCGGAACCGGGGAGCTGTTTTTT. It is translated as CASSLIPGGGGTGELFF.

As concerns this clone: Other nucleotide sequences in the sample specify the same CDR3. The chain joins TRBV27 to TRBJ2-3; D unresolved. Germline V gene sequence: CDR1 MNHEY, CDR2 SMNVEV (reference sequence). Trimming left V 2 bases short and J 4 bases short, with 7 bases between. CDR3 length: 13 amino acids. DNA of the CDR3: TGTGCCAGCAGTTTAAACCGGGCAGATACGCAGTATTTT. Translation gives CASSLNRADTQYF.

The chain joins TRBV29-1 to TRBJ2-7, with D possibly being TRBD2 (5 bases). Trimming removed 2 bases at V and 3 bases at J, with 14 bases between. From germline, CDR1 is SQVTM and CDR2 ANQGSEA. The CDR3 is 14 residues long. The CDR3 reads CSVELTRGSYEQYF. The CDR3 DNA reads TGCAGCGTTGAATTAACCCGAGGGAGCTACGAGCAGTACTTC.

This sequence joins TRBV5-1 and TRBJ2-1; 7 bases line up with TRBD1. This CDR3 has 15 residues. CDR1 and CDR2 (germline): SGHRS, YFSETQ. Germline trimming cut 4 bases from V and 16 bases from J; bases unmatched to any gene: 20. The DNA of the CDR3 is TGCGCCAGCAGCGTACTACCGGGACAGACCAATTCAGTATTCTTC. It encodes CASSVLPGQTNSVFF.

The rearrangement uses TRBV2 and TRBJ2-5; D uncertain. The CDR3 contains 12 residues. Germline V gene sequence: CDR1 SNHLY, CDR2 FYNNEI. The V gene lost 5 bases and the J gene lost 4 bases, with 8 bases spanning the gap. CDR3 sequence reads: CASSYSGETQYF. DNA of the CDR3: TGTGCCAGCAGTTACAGTGGAGAGACCCAGTACTTC.

The rearrangement links TRBV19 to TRBJ2-4; 8 bases line up with TRBD1. This CDR3 spans 17 amino acids. With V trimmed by 5 bases and J by 0 bases, 9 bases remained unmatched. Germline CDR1 is LNHDA and CDR2 is SQIVND (reference sequence). CDR3 sequence reads: CASSVGTGHKAKNIQYF. CDR3 in DNA: TGTGCCAGTAGTGTAGGGACAGGCCATAAAGCCAAAAACATTCAGTACTTC.

This clone rates as medium-sized (0.01 to 0.1%). This chain connects TRBV19 to TRBJ2-3, with TRBD2 matching over 9 bases. This CDR3 is built from 17 residues. Trimming cost V 3 bases and J 4 bases; bases outside gene matches: 11. CDR1 is LNHDA and CDR2 is SQIVND in the germline V gene (reference sequence). CDR3: CASSMNGRRGGSDTQYF. The CDR3 region has the DNA TGTGCCAGTAGTATGAATGGCCGGCGGGGGGGATCAGATACGCAGTATTTT. The complete variable domain, with remaining parts taken from reference TRBV19 and TRBJ2-3, reads DGGITQSPKYLFRKEGQNVTLSCEQNLNHDAMYWYRQDPGQGLRLIYYSQIVNDFQKGDIAEGYSVSREKKESFPLTVTSAQKNPTAFYLCASSMNGRRGGSDTQYFGPGTRLTVL.

This chain uses TRBV6-1 with TRBJ1-1; D not resolved. Germline CDR1 and CDR2: MNHNS and SASEGT. Trimming cost V 5 bases and J 1 base, with 8 bases left between them. The CDR3 is 13 amino acids. The CDR3 protein is CASSPTQNTEAFF. The CDR3 DNA is TGTGCCAGCAGTCCGACCCAGAACACTGAAGCTTTCTTT.

This chain uses TRBV6-6 with TRBJ1-1, with D uncertain. The CDR3 has 14 amino acids. Germline CDR1 reads MNHNY; CDR2 reads SVGAGI (reference sequence). With 2 bases removed from V and 0 bases from J, the gap between germline ends came to 7 bases. This CDR3 is CASSYPQLNTEAFF. DNA for the CDR3: TGTGCCAGCAGTTACCCGCAGCTGAACACTGAAGCTTTCTTT.

The chain combines TRBV7-8 with TRBJ2-5; 7 nucleotides match TRBD1. Germline values: CDR1 SGHVS, CDR2 FQNEAQ. There are 14 residues in the CDR3. V was clipped by 5 bases and J by 5 bases; unmatched bases: 8. The CDR3 loop is CASSPTGPYETQYF. The CDR3 DNA reads as TGTGCCAGCAGCCCGACAGGGCCTTACGAGACCCAGTACTTC.

The V and J genes are TRBV5-1 and TRBJ2-3; no reliable D call. V was cut by 4 bases and J by 2 bases, with 8 bases left in between. From germline, CDR1 is SGHRS and CDR2 YFSETQ. This CDR3 spans 13 amino acids. As DNA, the CDR3 is TGCGCCAGCAGCCCTAGATTCACAGATACGCAGTATTTT. Its translation: CASSPRFTDTQYF.

This clone is judged medium-sized (0.01 to 0.1%). This sequence joins TRBV19 and TRBJ2-2; D gene uncertain. Trimming removed 3 bases from V and 0 bases from J, with 8 bases in between. CDR1 and CDR2 (germline): LNHDA, SQIVND (reference sequence). The CDR3 runs 15 residues. The DNA of the CDR3 is TGTGCCAGTAGTATCCCCACCGCGAACACCGGGGAGCTGTTTTTT. It specifies CASSIPTANTGELFF.